What follows are 8 T cell receptor beta chains derived from one specimen sequenced in a study of T cells in Graves' hyperthyroidism and ophthalmopathy. Amplification targeted TCR beta CDR3 regions from RNA transcripts. The primer set for the first-round RT-PCR of the TCR CDR3 was HTBI. Via MiXCR, TCRdb re-called the multiplex PCR reads, giving one row per CDR3 protein. Of about 560,000 distinct CDR3 sequences listed, approximately 15% were seen once; the top ten hold 6.5% to 8%. The sequencing sample was made of blood. The receptors were gathered from a woman in her thirties with Graves' hyperthyroidism.

This clonotype was detected a few times. This chain joins TRBV5-5 and TRBJ2-3; 12 positions agree with TRBD2. Germline V gives CDR1 SGHKS, CDR2 YYEKEE (reference sequence). V was clipped by 5 bases and J by 4 bases; unmatched bases: 5. This CDR3 is 15 amino acids long. The CDR3 DNA reads as TGTGCCAGCAGGGCGACTAGCGGGAGAGCAGATACGCAGTATTTT. Protein sequence: CASRATSGRADTQYF.

This clonotype was recorded many times. This sequence joins TRBV12-3 or TRBV12-4 and TRBJ1-1; no clear D. The CDR3 extends over 15 amino acids. V lost 5 bases and J lost 1, with 14 bases in between. The CDR3 loop reads CASSPTQYRNTEAFF. DNA of the CDR3: TGTGCCAGCAGTCCGACACAATATAGGAACACTGAAGCTTTCTTT.

The chain employs TRBV7-6 and TRBJ2-7; 11 bases agree with TRBD2. This CDR3 contains 16 residues. The V and J ends lost 1 base and 4 bases, in that order; junction bases with no gene match: 6. Per the germline V gene, CDR1 is SGHVS and CDR2 is FNYEAQ. In DNA, the CDR3 is TGTGCCAGCAGCTTAGGGGGGACTAGCGGAGTTTACGAGCAGTACTTC. Its protein is CASSLGGTSGVYEQYF.

To note about this clonotype: Since the CDR3 does not end with the conserved phenylalanine or tryptophan, this likely comes from a read error. The chain uses TRBV30 and TRBJ2-1; TRBD2 matches 9 bases. This CDR3 contains 18 residues. CDR1 is GTSNPN and CDR2 is SVGIG in the germline V gene (reference sequence). The ends lost 7 bases at V and 0 bases at J; junction bases unmatched: 16. As DNA, the CDR3 is TGTGCCTCCACAGTGCACGCTAGCGGGATTATCTCCTACAATGAGCAGTTCTAC. This gives the protein CASTVHASGIISYNEQFY.

In nucleotides, the CDR3 is TGTGCCAGCAGCCCGGGCGGGGGAGTGGTCGGGGAGCTGTTTTTT. Translating it yields CASSPGGGVVGELFF. The V gene is TRBV5-6, the J gene TRBJ2-2; TRBD2 matches at 7 bases. V shed 4 bases and J 7 bases; nucleotides not matched to a gene: 10. Germline V gene lookup returns CDR1 SGHDT and CDR2 YYEEEE. The CDR3 covers 15 residues.

With regard to this clonotype: No conserved phenylalanine or tryptophan ends this CDR3, so it is likely a read error. This rearrangement joins TRBV29-1 to TRBJ2-7, with 12 bases fitting TRBD2. The germline V gene encodes CDR1 SQVTM and CDR2 ANQGSEA. The CDR3 totals 17 residues. The trim removed 1 base at V and 2 bases at J, leaving 9 bases unmatched. The CDR3 bases are TGCAGCGTTGAAGCGACTAGCGGGAGTGATTTTGCCTACGAGCAGTACCTC. Protein: CSVEATSGSDFAYEQYL.

The J gene is TRBJ2-5, the V gene TRBV29-1; D gene uncertain. Germline CDR1 SQVTM, CDR2 ANQGSEA. The ends were cut back, 6 bases at V and 7 bases at J, with 15 bases in the middle. The CDR3 contains 12 residues. DNA for the CDR3: TGCAGCGTATATACTTTGGGTGGGACCCAGTACTTC. Translated, it gives CSVYTLGGTQYF.

A single count supports this clonotype. One end of the junction does not line up with germline, which may come from a read error. The chain employs TRBV7-3 and TRBJ2-5, with TRBD2 matching over 7 bases. The V gene's germline CDR1 is SGHTA and CDR2 FQGTGA. The CDR3 length is 11 residues. CDR3 in amino acids: CASGGGGLLNF. The CDR3 DNA is TGTGCCAGCGGCGGCGGGGGACTGCTTAACTTC. Supplemented by reference TRBV7-3 and TRBJ2-5, the full variable domain reads GAGVSQTPSNKVTEKGKYVELRCDPISGHTALYWYRQSLGQGPEFLIYFQGTGAADDSGLPNDRFFAVRPEGSVSTLKIQRTERGDSAVYLCASGGGGLLNFGPGTRLLVL.